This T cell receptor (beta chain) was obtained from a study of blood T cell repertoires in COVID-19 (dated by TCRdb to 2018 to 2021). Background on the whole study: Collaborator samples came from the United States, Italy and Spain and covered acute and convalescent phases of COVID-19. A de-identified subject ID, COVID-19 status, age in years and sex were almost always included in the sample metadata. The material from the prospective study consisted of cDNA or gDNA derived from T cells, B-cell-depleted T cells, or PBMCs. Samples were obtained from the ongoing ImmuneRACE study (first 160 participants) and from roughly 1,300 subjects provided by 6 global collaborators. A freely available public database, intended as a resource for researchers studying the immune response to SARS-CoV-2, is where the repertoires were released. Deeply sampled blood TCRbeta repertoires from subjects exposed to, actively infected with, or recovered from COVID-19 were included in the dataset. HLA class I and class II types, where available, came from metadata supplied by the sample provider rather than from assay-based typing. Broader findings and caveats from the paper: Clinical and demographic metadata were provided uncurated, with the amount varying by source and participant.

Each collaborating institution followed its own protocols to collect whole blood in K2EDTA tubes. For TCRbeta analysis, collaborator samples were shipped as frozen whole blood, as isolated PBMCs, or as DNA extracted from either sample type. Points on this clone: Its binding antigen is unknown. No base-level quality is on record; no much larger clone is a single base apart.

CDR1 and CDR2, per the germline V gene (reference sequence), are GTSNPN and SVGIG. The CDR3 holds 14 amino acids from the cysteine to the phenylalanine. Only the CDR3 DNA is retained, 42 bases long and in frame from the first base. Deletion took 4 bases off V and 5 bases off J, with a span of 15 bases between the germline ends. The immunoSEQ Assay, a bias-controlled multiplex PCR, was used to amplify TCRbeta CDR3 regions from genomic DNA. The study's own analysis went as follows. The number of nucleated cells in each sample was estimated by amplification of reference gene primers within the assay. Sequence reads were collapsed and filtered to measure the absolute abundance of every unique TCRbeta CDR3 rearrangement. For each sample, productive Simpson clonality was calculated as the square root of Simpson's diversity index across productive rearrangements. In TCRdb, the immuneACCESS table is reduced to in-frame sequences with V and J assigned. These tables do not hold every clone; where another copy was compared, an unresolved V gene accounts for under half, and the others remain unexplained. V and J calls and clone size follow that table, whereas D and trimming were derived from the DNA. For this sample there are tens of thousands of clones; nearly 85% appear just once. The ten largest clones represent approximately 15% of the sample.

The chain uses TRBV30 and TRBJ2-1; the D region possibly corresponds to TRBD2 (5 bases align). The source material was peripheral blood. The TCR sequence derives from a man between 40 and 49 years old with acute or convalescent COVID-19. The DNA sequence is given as TGTGCCTGGATTTCAGGAGGAGGAAACAATGAGCAGTTCTTC. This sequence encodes CAWISGGGNNEQFF.